Below, one T cell receptor (beta chain) is given with its context. The antigen is unknown. This sample is drawn from a study of cytomegalovirus exposure and HLA in healthy donors. The CDR3 runs 17 residues. CDR1 is SGHRS and CDR2 is YFSETQ in the germline V gene. Unmatched junction bases numbered 15, after V lost 3 bases and J lost 4 bases. Study-level results: Among TCR beta chains of equal frequency, HLA-associated ones were more clonally expanded in a later analysis. With later analysis, a missense DCLRE1C variant became linked to TCR beta V- and J-gene trimming. Differences between HLA loci emerged in a later analysis of TCR association rates, with DRB1 most and HLA-C fewest.

It was with 60 Vbeta and 13 Jbeta primers that the PCR ran. Sequencing used immunoSEQ multiplex PCR; TCRdb keeps in-frame clones, though not all of them. The table lists approximately 140,000 clones, 60% to 80% of them singletons, with 1.5% to 2% in the top ten. This sequence originates from a female donor in good health and CMV-seronegative. What was sequenced was PBMCs. The V gene is TRBV5-1, the J gene TRBJ1-2; TRBD1 matches 7 bases. CDR3 amino acids: CASSWGQSSRIAYGYTF. In DNA, the CDR3 is TGCGCCAGCAGCTGGGGACAGAGTTCAAGAATAGCCTATGGCTACACCTTC.